This is a list of T cell receptor beta chains from one sample in a study of blood T cell repertoires in COVID-19. Some clones are missing from TCRdb's copy, which holds only in-frame ones; the method was immunoSEQ multiplex PCR. The profile shows about 97,000 clones, approximately 92% of them singletons. Sample: peripheral blood. Every receptor here comes from a man aged 50-60 years with active COVID-19. Each CDR3 is given with its conserved first and last residue. A D gene is named only where the DNA matches it firmly. Size is stated for part of the rows, as once, few or many counts, or as a class when the clone is expanded.

j_call: TRBJ1-1
v_call: TRBV3-1/TRBV3-2
clone_size: NA
d_call: TRBD1
cdr3_nt: TGTGCCAGCAGCCTATTAGGGGGCGGGACAAAGACTGAAGCTTTCTTT
cdr3_aa: CASSLLGGGTKTEAFF

j_call: TRBJ2-7
v_call: TRBV21-1
clone_size: NA
d_call: NA
cdr3_nt: TGTGCCAGCAGCGAATCCTCCGGGACAAACTCCTACGAGCAGTACTTC
cdr3_aa: CASSESSGTNSYEQYF

j_call: TRBJ1-6
v_call: TRBV30
clone_size: NA
d_call: NA
cdr3_nt: TGTGCCTGGGGCCCAGGAAGACCCCTCCACTTT
cdr3_aa: CAWGPGRPLHF

j_call: TRBJ1-3
v_call: TRBV5-6
clone_size: NA
d_call: TRBD1
cdr3_nt: TGTGCCAGCAAAACGGGACTTCGACAGGGCAAATCATCCGGAAACACCATATATTTT
cdr3_aa: CASKTGLRQGKSSGNTIYF

j_call: TRBJ2-5
v_call: TRBV24-1
clone_size: NA
d_call: TRBD2
cdr3_nt: TGTGCCACCAGTGATCCTAGCGCCGAGACTAGCGGGAGTGTGGAGACCCAGTACTTC
cdr3_aa: CATSDPSAETSGSVETQYF

j_call: TRBJ2-1
v_call: TRBV25-1
clone_size: NA
d_call: NA
cdr3_nt: TGTGCCAGCAGTGCGAGTGGCAATGAGCAGTTCTTC
cdr3_aa: CASSASGNEQFF

j_call: TRBJ2-2
v_call: TRBV7-3
clone_size: once
d_call: NA
cdr3_nt: TGTGCCAGCAGCATCCCCGGGGGACGGGGGACCGGGGAGCTGTTTTTT
cdr3_aa: CASSIPGGRGTGELFF

j_call: TRBJ2-1
v_call: TRBV3-1/TRBV3-2
clone_size: NA
d_call: NA
cdr3_nt: TGTGCCAGCAGCCTCACTCTCGCCCCCAATGAGCAGTTCTTC
cdr3_aa: CASSLTLAPNEQFF

j_call: TRBJ1-4
v_call: TRBV5-1
clone_size: NA
d_call: NA
cdr3_nt: TGCGCCAGCAGCCGGGGAGCGGCTAATGAAAAACTGTTTTTT
cdr3_aa: CASSRGAANEKLFF

j_call: TRBJ1-4
v_call: TRBV6-2/TRBV6-3
clone_size: NA
d_call: TRBD1
cdr3_nt: TGTGCCAGCAGTTACGGACAGGGCGGTGAAAAACTGTTTTTT
cdr3_aa: CASSYGQGGEKLFF

j_call: TRBJ1-5
v_call: TRBV4-1
clone_size: NA
d_call: NA
cdr3_nt: TGCGCCAGCAGCCCCTACTTCGGGGGGCTGGATAGCAATCAGCCCCAGCATTTT
cdr3_aa: CASSPYFGGLDSNQPQHF

j_call: TRBJ1-4
v_call: TRBV5-3
clone_size: once
d_call: NA
cdr3_nt: TGTGCCAGAAGCGTCAGTAGGACACCCAAGGCAACTAATGAAAAACTGTTTTTT
cdr3_aa: CARSVSRTPKATNEKLFF

j_call: TRBJ2-2
v_call: TRBV7-3
clone_size: NA
d_call: TRBD1
cdr3_nt: TGTGCCAGCAGCACCAGACAGGGGACCGGGGAGCTGTTTTTT
cdr3_aa: CASSTRQGTGELFF

j_call: TRBJ2-1
v_call: TRBV5-1
clone_size: NA
d_call: NA
cdr3_nt: TGCGCCAGCAGCTTGGGTGGCGGGACCAGTTTAGATGAGCAGTTCTTC
cdr3_aa: CASSLGGGTSLDEQFF

j_call: TRBJ2-2
v_call: TRBV5-4
clone_size: NA
d_call: TRBD2
cdr3_nt: TGTGCCAGCACGGGTAGCGGGAGAACCGGGGAGCTGTTTTTT
cdr3_aa: CASTGSGRTGELFF

j_call: TRBJ1-3
v_call: TRBV18
clone_size: NA
d_call: NA
cdr3_nt: TGTGCCAGCTCACCAATGAAGCAGGCTACTGGAAACACCATATATTTT
cdr3_aa: CASSPMKQATGNTIYF

j_call: TRBJ2-2
v_call: TRBV5-5
clone_size: NA
d_call: NA
cdr3_nt: TGTGCCAGCAGCTTACCGCCTAGTTCGAACACCGGGGAGCTGTTTTTT
cdr3_aa: CASSLPPSSNTGELFF

j_call: TRBJ2-7
v_call: TRBV27
clone_size: once
d_call: TRBD2
cdr3_nt: TGTGCCAGCAGTTTATCTAGCGGGAGTCGAGAGCAGTACTTC
cdr3_aa: CASSLSSGSREQYF

j_call: TRBJ2-5
v_call: TRBV7-8
clone_size: NA
d_call: TRBD1
cdr3_nt: TGTGCCAGCAGAGGAAACAGGGGTCCAGAGACCCAGTACTTC
cdr3_aa: CASRGNRGPETQYF

j_call: TRBJ2-1
v_call: TRBV5-1
clone_size: NA
d_call: TRBD1
cdr3_nt: TGCGCCAGCAGCCCCCGACAGGGTCAAGATGAGCAGTTCTTC
cdr3_aa: CASSPRQGQDEQFF

j_call: TRBJ2-3
v_call: TRBV27
clone_size: NA
d_call: NA
cdr3_nt: TGTGCCAGCAAATTTACGAGGGAGACGACAGATACGCAGTATTTT
cdr3_aa: CASKFTRETTDTQYF

j_call: TRBJ2-5
v_call: TRBV5-1
clone_size: NA
d_call: NA
cdr3_nt: TGCGCCAGCCACGCCGAGATTTTACAGAGGACTGGATCTTTACCCCGAAACCAGTACTTC
cdr3_aa: CASHAEILQRTGSLPRNQYF

j_call: TRBJ2-6
v_call: TRBV28
clone_size: NA
d_call: NA
cdr3_nt: TGTGCCAGCAGTTTGAGGCTCTCTGGGGCCAACGTCCTGACTTTC
cdr3_aa: CASSLRLSGANVLTF

j_call: TRBJ2-6
v_call: TRBV7-8
clone_size: NA
d_call: NA
cdr3_nt: TGTGCCAGCAGCCTGACAGTGCCGGGTCCTCAGATGGTTGGGGCCAACGTCCTGACTTTC
cdr3_aa: CASSLTVPGPQMVGANVLTF

j_call: TRBJ2-3
v_call: TRBV10-2
clone_size: NA
d_call: TRBD2
cdr3_nt: TGCGCCAGCAGTGAGTCGGGCAGCGGGAGGTGGACAGATACGCAGTATTTT
cdr3_aa: CASSESGSGRWTDTQYF

j_call: TRBJ2-1
v_call: TRBV27
clone_size: NA
d_call: NA
cdr3_nt: TGTGCCAGCAGATCCGACTGGGGGGATGAGCAGTTCTTC
cdr3_aa: CASRSDWGDEQFF

j_call: TRBJ2-7
v_call: TRBV2
clone_size: NA
d_call: TRBD1
cdr3_nt: TGTGCCAGCAGTCGACAGGGAACCTACGAGCAGTACTTC
cdr3_aa: CASSRQGTYEQYF

j_call: TRBJ2-7
v_call: TRBV5-1
clone_size: NA
d_call: TRBD1
cdr3_nt: TGCGCCAGCAGTAAAGGGGGCGTCAACGAGCAGTACTTC
cdr3_aa: CASSKGGVNEQYF

j_call: TRBJ2-7
v_call: TRBV5-1
clone_size: NA
d_call: TRBD1
cdr3_nt: TGCGCCAGCAGCTTGCTTGGGACAGATTCTACCGAGCAGTACTTC
cdr3_aa: CASSLLGTDSTEQYF

j_call: TRBJ2-2
v_call: TRBV24-1
clone_size: NA
d_call: TRBD1
cdr3_nt: TGTGCCACCAGTGATGTTCGGGGACAGGGTGGCCCCGGGGAGCTGTTTTTT
cdr3_aa: CATSDVRGQGGPGELFF

j_call: TRBJ1-5
v_call: TRBV15
clone_size: NA
d_call: TRBD1
cdr3_nt: TGTGCCACAGAGGACAGGAGGGTCGGCAATCAGCCCCAGCATTTT
cdr3_aa: CATEDRRVGNQPQHF

j_call: TRBJ2-1
v_call: TRBV5-6
clone_size: NA
d_call: NA
cdr3_nt: TGTGCCAGCAGCTCCGGAGGGAATGAGCAGTTCTTC
cdr3_aa: CASSSGGNEQFF

j_call: TRBJ1-5
v_call: TRBV19
clone_size: NA
d_call: TRBD1
cdr3_nt: TGTGCCAGTAGTATTGGGGACAGGGCAGGCAATCAGCCCCAGCATTTT
cdr3_aa: CASSIGDRAGNQPQHF

j_call: TRBJ1-1
v_call: TRBV3-1/TRBV3-2
clone_size: once
d_call: NA
cdr3_nt: TGTGCCAGCAGCCAAGATTTAGACACTGAAGCTTTCTTT
cdr3_aa: CASSQDLDTEAFF

j_call: TRBJ1-2
v_call: TRBV10-2
clone_size: NA
d_call: TRBD1
cdr3_nt: TGCGCCACCCGGACAGGGAGCGCCAACTATGGCTACACCTTC
cdr3_aa: CATRTGSANYGYTF

j_call: TRBJ2-7
v_call: TRBV29-1
clone_size: NA
d_call: TRBD2
cdr3_nt: TGCAGCGTCTCCACTAGCGGGAGTACCTACGAGCAGTACTTC
cdr3_aa: CSVSTSGSTYEQYF

j_call: TRBJ1-1
v_call: TRBV19
clone_size: NA
d_call: TRBD1
cdr3_nt: TGTGCCAGTAGTATAGCGGAGGGGGCAGGCACTGAAGCTTTCTTT
cdr3_aa: CASSIAEGAGTEAFF

j_call: TRBJ2-1
v_call: TRBV6-6
clone_size: NA
d_call: NA
cdr3_nt: TGTGCCAGCAGGACCACTAGGAATGAGCAGTTCTTC
cdr3_aa: CASRTTRNEQFF

j_call: TRBJ2-7
v_call: TRBV11-3
clone_size: NA
d_call: NA
cdr3_nt: TGTGCCAGCAGCTTAGGGCCCCCAGAATCTTACGAGCAGTACTTC
cdr3_aa: CASSLGPPESYEQYF

j_call: TRBJ1-1
v_call: TRBV9
clone_size: NA
d_call: TRBD1
cdr3_nt: TGTGCCAGCAGCTTCGAAACAGGGGGAACTGAAGCTTTCTTT
cdr3_aa: CASSFETGGTEAFF

j_call: TRBJ1-5
v_call: TRBV28
clone_size: NA
d_call: TRBD1
cdr3_nt: TGTGCCAGCAGTTCTCCGGGACAGCTAAATAGCAATCAGCCCCAGCATTTT
cdr3_aa: CASSSPGQLNSNQPQHF

j_call: TRBJ2-6
v_call: TRBV10-3
clone_size: NA
d_call: TRBD1
cdr3_nt: TGTGCCATCAGTGAGTCCACAGGGGCTGGGGCCAACGTCCTGACTTTC
cdr3_aa: CAISESTGAGANVLTF

j_call: TRBJ2-3
v_call: TRBV3-1/TRBV3-2
clone_size: NA
d_call: NA
cdr3_nt: TGTGCCAGCAGCCAAGGGGAGTACCCGCAGTATTTT
cdr3_aa: CASSQGEYPQYF

j_call: TRBJ2-2
v_call: TRBV30
clone_size: NA
d_call: NA
cdr3_nt: TGTGCCTGGAGTAACCTCCGGACTACTTACACCGGGGAGCTGTTTTTT
cdr3_aa: CAWSNLRTTYTGELFF

j_call: TRBJ2-1
v_call: TRBV19
clone_size: NA
d_call: TRBD2
cdr3_nt: TGTGCCAGTACTACTACCGCGGGGGGTCGTGAGCAGTTCTTC
cdr3_aa: CASTTTAGGREQFF

j_call: TRBJ2-2
v_call: TRBV6-5
clone_size: NA
d_call: NA
cdr3_nt: TGTGCCAGCAGTCGGCGGCAGGGGGGGGAGCTGTTTTTT
cdr3_aa: CASSRRQGGELFF

j_call: TRBJ2-3
v_call: TRBV5-4
clone_size: NA
d_call: TRBD2
cdr3_nt: TGTGCCAGCAGCTTGGGGGCGGGAGGAGGTGATACGCAGTATTTT
cdr3_aa: CASSLGAGGGDTQYF

j_call: TRBJ1-5
v_call: TRBV30
clone_size: NA
d_call: NA
cdr3_nt: TGTGCCTGGAGTGCGGGTAACAATCAGCCCCAGCATTTT
cdr3_aa: CAWSAGNNQPQHF

j_call: TRBJ2-7
v_call: TRBV30
clone_size: NA
d_call: TRBD2
cdr3_nt: TGTGCCTGGAGTGTACAAAGCCTAGCGGGAGGAGAGCAGTACTTC
cdr3_aa: CAWSVQSLAGGEQYF